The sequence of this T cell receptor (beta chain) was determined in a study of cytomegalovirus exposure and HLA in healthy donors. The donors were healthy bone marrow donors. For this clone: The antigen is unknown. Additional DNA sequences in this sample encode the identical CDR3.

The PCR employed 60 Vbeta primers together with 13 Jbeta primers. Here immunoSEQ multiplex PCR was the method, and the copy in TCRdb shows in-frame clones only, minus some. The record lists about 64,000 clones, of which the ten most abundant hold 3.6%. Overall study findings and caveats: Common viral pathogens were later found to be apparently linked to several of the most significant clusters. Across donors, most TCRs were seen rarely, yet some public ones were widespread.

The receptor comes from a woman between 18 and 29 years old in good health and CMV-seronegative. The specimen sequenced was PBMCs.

The CDR3 here is CASSPRGPYEQYF. The CDR3 bases are TGTGCCAGCAGCCCAAGGGGCCCCTACGAGCAGTACTTC. This chain connects TRBV11-2 to TRBJ2-7; weak D call: TRBD1 (5 bases). CDR1 and CDR2 from the germline V gene are SGHAT and FQNNGV. There are 13 residues in the CDR3. V lost 5 bases, J lost 2 bases, and 10 bases lay in between.